This T cell receptor beta chain was sequenced in a study of control samples from healthy donors and cancer patients. The CDR3 contains 16 residues. Germline CDR1 is WNHNN and CDR2 is SYGVQD (reference sequence). With 2 bases clipped from V and 3 bases from J, the junction kept 6 bases outside the gene matches. The assay was immunoSEQ multiplex PCR, and TCRdb's table has in-frame clones only and misses some. This sample has some 200,000 clones, with roughly 94% found just once. Sequenced: blood. This TCR came from a man aged 45-65 years in good health. The rearrangement links TRBV10-1 to TRBJ2-1; the match to TRBD2 covers 8 bases. The CDR3 DNA reads TGCGCCAGCAGTGAGCTCGGGGGGGCGAGCTACAATGAGCAGTTCTTC. It encodes CASSELGGASYNEQFF.